The rows below give T cell receptor beta chains drawn from one sample of a study of control samples from healthy donors and cancer patients. Clones were sequenced by immunoSEQ multiplex PCR, and TCRdb holds only the in-frame ones, with some missing. The sample has some 120,000 clones, 93% seen once. Sequencing input: blood. All receptors come from a man under 40 in good health. CDR3s include the opening cysteine and the closing phenylalanine or tryptophan.

J gene	V gene	CDR3 protein
TRBJ2-5	TRBV7-3	CASSLPGLAAQETQYF
TRBJ2-1	TRBV5-4	CASSPSGYVYNEQFF
TRBJ2-3	TRBV5-1	CASSREGDRPQYF
TRBJ1-2	TRBV27	CASSPNDYRVGRYGYTF
TRBJ2-3	TRBV7-2	CASSLRALPKDTQYF
TRBJ1-3	TRBV2	CASSPRGTSSGNTIYF
TRBJ2-2	TRBV6-5	CASSYSAGAGELFF
TRBJ1-2	TRBV2	CASMRSGAVLANYGYTF
TRBJ1-2	TRBV5-6	CASRPGDWDSYGYTF
TRBJ1-4	TRBV19	CASSIHVLRMGNWEKLFF
TRBJ2-1	TRBV5-1	CASHAGQGTYNEQFF
TRBJ1-1	TRBV18	CASSPPRWGKTEAFF
TRBJ1-2	TRBV7-9	CASSSDRENYGYTF
TRBJ1-6	TRBV6-5	CASSPGPYNSPLHF
TRBJ1-2	TRBV24-1	CATSDSISGYTF
TRBJ2-6	TRBV5-1	CASSLLGRSSGANVLTF
TRBJ1-4	TRBV5-1	CASSLNGQINEKLFF
TRBJ1-2	TRBV6-1	CASSESPQSPGGYTF
TRBJ1-1	TRBV27	CASSGSMGLWDEAFF
TRBJ1-1	TRBV9	CASSSDMRIRTEAFF
TRBJ2-2	TRBV27	CASSYGQGGVGTGELFF
TRBJ2-2	TRBV3-1/TRBV3-2	CASSTTSGGGTGELFF
TRBJ1-3	TRBV6-5	CASSYSHSGNTIYF
TRBJ1-2	TRBV7-9	CASSPWTDPDGYTF
TRBJ2-7	TRBV5-4	CASSSKAGFTYEQYF
TRBJ1-5	TRBV11-2	CASSLDPGLNQPQHF
TRBJ1-1	TRBV18	CASSPDRGAFF
TRBJ1-1	TRBV30	CAWRRLRDEAFF
TRBJ2-6	TRBV19	CASSIPGTANVLTF
TRBJ1-1	TRBV18	CASSSSFHTEAFF
TRBJ2-7	TRBV11-2	CASSLGSRGGSYEQYF
TRBJ2-7	TRBV10-3	CAIKGQGYGEQYF
TRBJ1-5	TRBV19	CASTGAAGPQHF
TRBJ2-6	TRBV4-1	CASSRDGVELSSGANVLTF
TRBJ2-4	TRBV19	CASLLRGQDIQYF
TRBJ2-7	TRBV19	CASSPRGPPHSYEQYF
TRBJ2-5	TRBV14	CASSRGLPIQETQYF
TRBJ2-2	TRBV3-1/TRBV3-2	CASSPRGARRAGELFF
TRBJ2-3	TRBV3-1/TRBV3-2	CASSQKQRLATQYF
TRBJ1-1	TRBV12-3/TRBV12-4	CASSLSNTEAFF
TRBJ2-7	TRBV20-1	CSALLSDEQYF
TRBJ2-7	TRBV9	CASSVAGRSYEQYF
TRBJ2-5	TRBV2	CASSEAGGWRGRQETQYF
TRBJ2-1	TRBV7-9	CASSHPSGGSYNEQFF
TRBJ2-5	TRBV5-1	CATGLEETQYF
TRBJ2-6	TRBV5-6	CASSLAGVLSSGANVLTF
TRBJ1-5	TRBV28	CASSPPGQYNQPQHF
TRBJ2-5	TRBV11-2	CASSYSGAQETQYF
TRBJ2-6	TRBV9	CASRGAPGPLSGANVLTF